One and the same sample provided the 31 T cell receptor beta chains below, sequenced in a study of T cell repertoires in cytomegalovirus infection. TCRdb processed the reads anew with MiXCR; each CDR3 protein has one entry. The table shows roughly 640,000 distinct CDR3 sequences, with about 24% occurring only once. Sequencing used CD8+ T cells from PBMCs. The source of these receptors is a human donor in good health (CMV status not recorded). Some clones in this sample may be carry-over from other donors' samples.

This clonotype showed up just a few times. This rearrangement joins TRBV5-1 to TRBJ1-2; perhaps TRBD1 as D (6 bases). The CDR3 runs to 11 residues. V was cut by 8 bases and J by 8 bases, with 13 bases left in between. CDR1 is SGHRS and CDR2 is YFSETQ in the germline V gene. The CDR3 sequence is CASTGTGGYTF. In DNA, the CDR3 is TGCGCCAGTACAGGGACCGGCGGCTACACCTTC.

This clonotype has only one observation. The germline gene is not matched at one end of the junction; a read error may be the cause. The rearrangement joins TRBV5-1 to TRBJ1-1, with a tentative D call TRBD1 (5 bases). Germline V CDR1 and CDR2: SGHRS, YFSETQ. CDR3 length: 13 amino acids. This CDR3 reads CASTGTVNTDAFF. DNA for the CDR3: TGCGCCAGCACCGGGACGGTGAACACTGACGCTTTCTTT. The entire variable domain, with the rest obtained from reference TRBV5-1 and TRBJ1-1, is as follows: KAGVTQTPRYLIKTRGQQVTLSCSPISGHRSVSWYQQTPGQGLQFLFEYFSETQRNKGNFPGRFSGRQFSNSRSEMNVSTLELGDSALYLCASTGTVNTDAFFGQGTRLTVV.

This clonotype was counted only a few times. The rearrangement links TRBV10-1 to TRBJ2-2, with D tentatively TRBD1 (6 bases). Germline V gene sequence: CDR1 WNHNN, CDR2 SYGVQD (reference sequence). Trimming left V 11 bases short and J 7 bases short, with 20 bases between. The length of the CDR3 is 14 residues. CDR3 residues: CASGHAFLGGELFF. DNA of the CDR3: TGCGCCTCGGGACATGCCTTTTTGGGCGGGGAGCTGTTTTTT.

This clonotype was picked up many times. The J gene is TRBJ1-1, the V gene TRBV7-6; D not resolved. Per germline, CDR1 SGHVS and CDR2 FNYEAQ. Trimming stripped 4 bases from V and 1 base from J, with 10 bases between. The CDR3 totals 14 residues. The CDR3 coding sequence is TGTGCCAGCAGCTCGAGTCAGGCGAACACTGAAGCTTTCTTT. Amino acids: CASSSSQANTEAFF.

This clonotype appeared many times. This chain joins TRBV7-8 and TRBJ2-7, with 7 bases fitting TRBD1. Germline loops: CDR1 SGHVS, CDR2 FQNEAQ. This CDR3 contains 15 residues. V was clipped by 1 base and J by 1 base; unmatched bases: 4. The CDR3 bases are TGTGCCAGCAGCTTAGGGTTGGACAGGTCCTACGAGCAGTACGTC. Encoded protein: CASSLGLDRSYEQYV.

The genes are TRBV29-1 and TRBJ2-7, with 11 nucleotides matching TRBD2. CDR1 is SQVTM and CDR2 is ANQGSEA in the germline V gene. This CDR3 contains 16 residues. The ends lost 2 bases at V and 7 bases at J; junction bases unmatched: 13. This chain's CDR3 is CSVEPTTSGDPREQYF. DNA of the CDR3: TGCAGCGTTGAACCAACGACTAGCGGGGACCCGCGGGAGCAGTACTTC.

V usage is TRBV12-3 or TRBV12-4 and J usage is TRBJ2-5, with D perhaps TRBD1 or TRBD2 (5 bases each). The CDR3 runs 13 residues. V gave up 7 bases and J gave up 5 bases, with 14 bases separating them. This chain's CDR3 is CASTLGVRETQYF. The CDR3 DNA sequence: TGTGCCAGCACCCTGGGGGTTAGGGAGACCCAGTACTTC.

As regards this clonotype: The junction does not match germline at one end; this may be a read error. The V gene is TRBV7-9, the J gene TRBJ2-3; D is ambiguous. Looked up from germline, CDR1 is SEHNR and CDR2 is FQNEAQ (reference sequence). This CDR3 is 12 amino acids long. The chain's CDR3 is CASRFGADTQYF. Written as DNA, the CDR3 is TGTGCCAGCCGCTTTGGAGCAGATACGCAGTATTTT.

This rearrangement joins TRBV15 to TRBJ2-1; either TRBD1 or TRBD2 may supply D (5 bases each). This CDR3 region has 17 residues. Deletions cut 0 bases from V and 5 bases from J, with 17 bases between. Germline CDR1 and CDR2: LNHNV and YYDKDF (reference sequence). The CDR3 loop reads CATSRDRAGTYNNEQFF. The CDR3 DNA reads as TGTGCCACCAGCAGAGATCGAGCCGGGACCTACAACAATGAGCAGTTCTTC.

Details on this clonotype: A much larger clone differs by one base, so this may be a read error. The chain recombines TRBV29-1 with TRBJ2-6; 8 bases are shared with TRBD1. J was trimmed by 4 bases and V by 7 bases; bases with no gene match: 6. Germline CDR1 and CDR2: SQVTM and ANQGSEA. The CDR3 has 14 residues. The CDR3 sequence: CSAKTGAGANVLTF. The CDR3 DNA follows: TGCAGCGCTAAGACAGGGGCCGGGGCCAACGTCCTGACTTTC.

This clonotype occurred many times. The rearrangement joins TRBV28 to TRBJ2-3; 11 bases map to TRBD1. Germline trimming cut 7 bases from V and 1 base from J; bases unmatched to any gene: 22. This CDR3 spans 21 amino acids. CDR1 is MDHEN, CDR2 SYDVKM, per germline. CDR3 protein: CASTPWTGGPPLASRTDTQYF. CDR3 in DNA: TGTGCCAGCACGCCCTGGACAGGGGGCCCTCCCCTAGCATCCCGCACAGATACGCAGTATTTT. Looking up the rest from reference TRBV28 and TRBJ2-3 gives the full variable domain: DVKVTQSSRYLVKRTGEKVFLECVQDMDHENMFWYRQDPGLGLRLIYFSYDVKMKEKGDIPEGYSVSREKKERFSLILESASTNQTSMYLCASTPWTGGPPLASRTDTQYFGPGTRLTVL.

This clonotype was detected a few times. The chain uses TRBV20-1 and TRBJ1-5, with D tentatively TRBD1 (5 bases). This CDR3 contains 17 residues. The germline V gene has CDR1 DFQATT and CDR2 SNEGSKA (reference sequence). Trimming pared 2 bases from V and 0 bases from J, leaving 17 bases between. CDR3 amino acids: CSARSGKIMGSNQPQHF. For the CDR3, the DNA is TGCAGTGCTAGATCAGGGAAGATTATGGGTAGCAATCAGCCCCAGCATTTT.

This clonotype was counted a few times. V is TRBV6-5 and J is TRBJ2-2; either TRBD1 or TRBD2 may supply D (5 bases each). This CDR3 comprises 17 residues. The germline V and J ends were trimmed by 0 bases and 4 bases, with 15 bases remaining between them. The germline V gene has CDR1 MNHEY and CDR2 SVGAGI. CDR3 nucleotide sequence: TGTGCCAGCAGTTACTCTTTCGGGGCGCTGAGCACCGGGGAGCTGTTTTTT. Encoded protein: CASSYSFGALSTGELFF.

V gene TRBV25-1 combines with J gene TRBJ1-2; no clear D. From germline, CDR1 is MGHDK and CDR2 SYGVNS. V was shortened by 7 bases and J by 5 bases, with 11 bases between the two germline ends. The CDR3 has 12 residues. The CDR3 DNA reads TGTGCCAGCAAGGGAGGTATTTATGGCTACACCTTC. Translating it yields CASKGGIYGYTF.

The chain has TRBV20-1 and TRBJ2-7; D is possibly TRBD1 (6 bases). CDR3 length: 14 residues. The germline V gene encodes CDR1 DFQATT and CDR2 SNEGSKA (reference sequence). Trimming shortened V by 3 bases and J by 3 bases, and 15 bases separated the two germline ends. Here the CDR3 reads CSARPGQTIYEQYF. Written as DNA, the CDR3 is TGCAGTGCTAGGCCCGGACAGACAATCTACGAGCAGTACTTC.

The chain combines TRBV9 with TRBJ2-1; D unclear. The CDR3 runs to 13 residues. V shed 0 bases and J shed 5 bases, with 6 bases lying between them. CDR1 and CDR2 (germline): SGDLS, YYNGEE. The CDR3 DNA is TGTGCCAGCAGCGTAGGACATAACAATGAGCAGTTCTTC. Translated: CASSVGHNNEQFF.

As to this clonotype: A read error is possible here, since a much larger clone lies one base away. The CDR3 region has the DNA TGTGTCAGCGGGGACAGGGAAATTGAAGCTTTCTTT. Protein: CVSGDREIEAFF. The chain employs TRBV7-9 and TRBJ1-1; TRBD1 matches 9 bases. CDR1 and CDR2 from the germline V gene are SEHNR and FQNEAQ (reference sequence). The CDR3 length is 12 residues.

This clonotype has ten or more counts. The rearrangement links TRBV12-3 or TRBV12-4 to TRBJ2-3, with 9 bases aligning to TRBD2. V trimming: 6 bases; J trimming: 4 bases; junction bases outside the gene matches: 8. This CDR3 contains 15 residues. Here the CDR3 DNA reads TGTGCCAGCAGCATCAGCGGGGGGTCGGCAGATACGCAGTATTTT. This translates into CASSISGGSADTQYF.

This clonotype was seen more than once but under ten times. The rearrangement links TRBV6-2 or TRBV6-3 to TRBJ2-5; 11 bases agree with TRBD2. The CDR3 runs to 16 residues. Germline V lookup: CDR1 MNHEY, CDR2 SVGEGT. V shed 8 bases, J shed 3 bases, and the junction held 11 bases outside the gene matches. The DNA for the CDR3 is TGTGCCAGCGCCGGGACTAGCGGAACTTGGGAAGAGACCCAGTACTTC. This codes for CASAGTSGTWEETQYF.

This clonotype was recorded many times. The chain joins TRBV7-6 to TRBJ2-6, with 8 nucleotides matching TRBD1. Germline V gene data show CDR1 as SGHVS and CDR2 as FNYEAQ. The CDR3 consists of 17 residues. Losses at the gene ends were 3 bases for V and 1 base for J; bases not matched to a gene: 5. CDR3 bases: TGTGCCAGCAGCTTCGGACAGGGATTTTCTGGGGCCAACGTCCTGACTTTC. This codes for CASSFGQGFSGANVLTF.

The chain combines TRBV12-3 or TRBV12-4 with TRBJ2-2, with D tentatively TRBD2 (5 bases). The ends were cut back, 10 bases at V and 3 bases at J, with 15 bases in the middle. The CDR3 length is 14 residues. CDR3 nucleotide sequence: TGTGCCACCCAGAGGGAGAAATACACCGGGGAGCTGTTTTTT. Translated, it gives CATQREKYTGELFF.

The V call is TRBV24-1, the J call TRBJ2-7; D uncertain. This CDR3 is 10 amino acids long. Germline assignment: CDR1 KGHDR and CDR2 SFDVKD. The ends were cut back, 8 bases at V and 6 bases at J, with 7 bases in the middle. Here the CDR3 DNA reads TGTGCCACCATTGTGGCCGAGCAGTACGTC. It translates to CATIVAEQYV.

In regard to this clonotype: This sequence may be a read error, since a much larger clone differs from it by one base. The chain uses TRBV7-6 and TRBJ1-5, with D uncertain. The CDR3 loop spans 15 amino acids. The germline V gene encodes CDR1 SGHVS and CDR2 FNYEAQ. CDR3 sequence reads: CVSSLNAAENQPQHF. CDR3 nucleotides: TGTGTCAGCAGCTTAAATGCGGCCGAGAATCAGCCCCAGCATTTT.

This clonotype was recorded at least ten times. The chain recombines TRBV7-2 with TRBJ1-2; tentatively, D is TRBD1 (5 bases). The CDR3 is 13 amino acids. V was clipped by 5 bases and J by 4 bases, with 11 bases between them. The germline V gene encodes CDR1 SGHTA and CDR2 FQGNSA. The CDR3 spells CASSPVDIYGYTF. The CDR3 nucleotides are TGTGCCAGCAGCCCGGTGGACATCTATGGCTACACCTTC.

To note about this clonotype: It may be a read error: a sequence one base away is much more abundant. DNA of the CDR3: TGTGTCAGCAGCGGGAGGGACAGTAACGTGGAGCTGTTTTTT. Its protein is CVSSGRDSNVELFF. V usage is TRBV7-6 and J usage is TRBJ2-2; 10 nucleotides match TRBD2. CDR1 and CDR2 from the germline V gene are SGHVS and FNYEAQ. The CDR3 sequence is 14 residues long.

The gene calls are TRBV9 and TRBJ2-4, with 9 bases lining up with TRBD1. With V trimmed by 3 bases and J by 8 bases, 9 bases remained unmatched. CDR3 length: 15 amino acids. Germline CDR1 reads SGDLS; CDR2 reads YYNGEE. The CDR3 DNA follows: TGTGCCAGCAGCGCCCACGGGACAGGGATGGACATTCAGTACTTC. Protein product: CASSAHGTGMDIQYF.

This CDR3 reads CASSQGIGLNGINEQFF. The CDR3 DNA reads TGCGCCAGCAGCCAGGGTATTGGGCTGAATGGGATAAATGAGCAGTTCTTC. The rearrangement joins TRBV4-3 to TRBJ2-1; D not certain. Germline V gene sequence: CDR1 LGHNA, CDR2 YSLEER. Trimming took off 3 bases at V and 7 bases at J, with 22 bases between the two ends. The length of the CDR3 is 17 residues.

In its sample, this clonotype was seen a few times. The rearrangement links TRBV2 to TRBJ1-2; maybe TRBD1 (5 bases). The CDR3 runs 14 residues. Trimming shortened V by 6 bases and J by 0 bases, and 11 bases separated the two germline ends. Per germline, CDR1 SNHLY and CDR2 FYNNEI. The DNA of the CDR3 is TGTGCCAGCAGGGGCCTGGGGGCTAACTATGGCTACACCTTC. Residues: CASRGLGANYGYTF.

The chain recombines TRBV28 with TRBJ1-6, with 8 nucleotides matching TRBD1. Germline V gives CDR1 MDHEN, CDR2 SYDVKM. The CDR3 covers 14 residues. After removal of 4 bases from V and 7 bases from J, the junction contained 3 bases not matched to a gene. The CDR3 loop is CASSWTGRNSPLHF. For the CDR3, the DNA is TGTGCCAGCAGTTGGACAGGGAGGAATTCACCCCTCCACTTT.

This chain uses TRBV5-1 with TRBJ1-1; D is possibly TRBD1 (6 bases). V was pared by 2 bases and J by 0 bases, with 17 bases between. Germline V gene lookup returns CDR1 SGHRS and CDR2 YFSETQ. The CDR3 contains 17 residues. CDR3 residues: CASSFIPGAGMNTEAFF. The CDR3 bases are TGCGCCAGCAGCTTCATACCAGGGGCCGGGATGAACACTGAAGCTTTCTTT.

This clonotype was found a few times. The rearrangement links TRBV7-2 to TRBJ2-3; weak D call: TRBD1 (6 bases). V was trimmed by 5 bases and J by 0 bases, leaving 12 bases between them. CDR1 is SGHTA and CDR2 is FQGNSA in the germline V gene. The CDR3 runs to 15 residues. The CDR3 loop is CASSGRGYSTDTQYF. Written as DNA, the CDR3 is TGTGCCAGCAGCGGTAGGGGGTACAGCACAGATACGCAGTATTTT.